The next 25 T cell receptor beta chains were all read from a single sample in a study of T-cell reconstitution after alpha-beta-depleted transplantation in children. During its preparation, the TCRbeta library received unique molecular identifiers. TCRdb reanalysed the PCR reads using MiXCR and keeps one entry per CDR3 protein. Of 75,000 to 100,000 distinct CDR3 sequences in the sample, roughly 8% were seen once. The sequenced sample was PBMCs from the stem cell graft donor, obtained from the stem cell graft. These receptors all come from a human donor who donated a stem cell graft to a child with congenital amegakaryocytic thrombocytopenia.

This clonotype was seen at least ten times. The chain employs TRBV29-1 and TRBJ2-7, with 9 bases that match TRBD1. Germline V lookup: CDR1 SQVTM, CDR2 ANQGSEA. After removal of 6 bases from V and 5 bases from J, the junction contained 5 bases not matched to a gene. The CDR3 is 12 residues long. The CDR3 DNA is TGCAGCGTGGGACAGGGCGGAAACGAGCAGTACTTC. Its translation: CSVGQGGNEQYF.

This clonotype occurred many times. For the CDR3, the DNA is TGTGCCAGCAGTTTTGGGGAGCCCCAGCATTTT. Translating gives CASSFGEPQHF. The rearrangement joins TRBV28 to TRBJ1-5; no definite D call. V was cut by 3 bases and J by 8 bases, with 5 bases left in between. Germline V CDR1 and CDR2: MDHEN, SYDVKM. The CDR3 covers 11 residues.

This clonotype was recorded at least ten times. The chain links TRBV20-1 to TRBJ1-6; D not certain. Germline V gene data show CDR1 as DFQATT and CDR2 as SNEGSKA (reference sequence). The CDR3 is 15 residues long. Trimming removed 2 bases from V and 6 bases from J, with 14 bases in between. The CDR3 nucleotides read TGCAGTGCTAGACCAACTGTAATAGTTAATTCACCCCTCCACTTT. Protein sequence: CSARPTVIVNSPLHF.

This clonotype was seen ten or more times. The chain carries TRBV5-1 and TRBJ2-7, with D possibly matching TRBD1 (6 bases). Germline lookup yields CDR1 SGHRS and CDR2 YFSETQ. V dropped 5 bases and J dropped 1 base, with 13 bases sitting between them. This CDR3 is 14 amino acids long. CDR3 sequence (DNA): TGCGCCAGCAGGATACAGGGTACGTCCTACGAGCAGTACTTC. It translates to CASRIQGTSYEQYF.

This clonotype appeared many times. The chain employs TRBV20-1 and TRBJ1-5; the D is unclear. The CDR3 is 14 amino acids. V dropped 6 bases and J dropped 2 bases, with 14 bases sitting between them. Germline values: CDR1 DFQATT, CDR2 SNEGSKA (reference sequence). The CDR3, as DNA: TGCAGTGCGCTCCCCGATCAGCGCAATCAGCCCCAGCATTTT. Translation gives CSALPDQRNQPQHF.

This clonotype was recorded at least ten times. J is TRBJ1-1 and V is TRBV29-1; no clear D. The CDR3 runs 12 residues. Germline CDR1 reads SQVTM; CDR2 reads ANQGSEA. V gave up 4 bases and J gave up 6 bases, with 12 bases separating them. The CDR3 sequence is CSVVEGSSEAFF. In nucleotides, the CDR3 is TGCAGCGTTGTAGAAGGGAGTTCTGAAGCTTTCTTT.

The CDR3 DNA reads as TGTGCCAGCTGCCCCGGGGGGGGGAACACTGAAGCTTTCTTT. This gives the protein CASCPGGGNTEAFF. V usage is TRBV7-9 and J usage is TRBJ1-1; weak D call: TRBD1 (5 bases). V shed 8 bases and J shed 1 base, with 14 bases lying between them. This CDR3 has 14 amino acids. The germline V gene encodes CDR1 SEHNR and CDR2 FQNEAQ (reference sequence).

This clonotype has ten or more counts. The chain recombines TRBV7-8 with TRBJ2-1; possibly TRBD2 for D (6 bases). V lost 5 bases to trimming and J lost 0 bases, with 8 bases between them. The CDR3 totals 14 residues. The germline CDR1 and CDR2 sequences are SGHVS and FQNEAQ. The CDR3 loop is CASSNSGSYNEQFF. CDR3 DNA sequence: TGTGCCAGCAGCAATAGCGGCTCCTACAATGAGCAGTTCTTC.

In its sample, this clonotype was seen many times. The chain couples TRBV5-1 to TRBJ2-4; 9 nucleotides agree with TRBD1. CDR1 is SGHRS and CDR2 is YFSETQ in the germline V gene. The CDR3 consists of 15 residues. V dropped 4 bases and J dropped 5; count of bases not matched to a gene: 7. The CDR3 protein is CASSPGQGRENIQYF. Here the CDR3 DNA reads TGCGCCAGCAGCCCGGGACAGGGACGGGAAAACATTCAGTACTTC.

This clonotype has ten or more counts. The chain combines TRBV5-1 with TRBJ2-3, with D perhaps matching TRBD1 (5 bases). This CDR3 is built from 15 residues. Per the germline V gene, CDR1 is SGHRS and CDR2 is YFSETQ. V was cut by 4 bases and J by 4 bases, with 16 bases left in between. CDR3: CASSRGSAYADTQYF. The CDR3 region has the DNA TGCGCCAGCAGCAGGGGATCGGCGTACGCAGATACGCAGTATTTT. The full variable domain, completed using reference TRBV5-1 and TRBJ2-3, is KAGVTQTPRYLIKTRGQQVTLSCSPISGHRSVSWYQQTPGQGLQFLFEYFSETQRNKGNFPGRFSGRQFSNSRSEMNVSTLELGDSALYLCASSRGSAYADTQYFGPGTRLTVL.

This clonotype was seen many times. The CDR3 is CSATLGLAGPDTQYF. The DNA of the CDR3 is TGCAGTGCTACCCTAGGGCTAGCGGGGCCAGATACGCAGTATTTT. The rearrangement joins TRBV20-1 to TRBJ2-3, with 9 bases matching TRBD2. Germline lookup yields CDR1 DFQATT and CDR2 SNEGSKA (reference sequence). The ends lost 4 bases at V and 4 bases at J; junction bases unmatched: 9. The CDR3 sequence is 15 residues long.

This clonotype came up many times. The J gene is TRBJ1-2, the V gene TRBV6-2 or TRBV6-3; 9 bases agree with TRBD1. V shed 5 bases and J 4 bases; nucleotides not matched to a gene: 5. The CDR3 sequence is 14 residues long. The germline gives CDR1 MNHEY, CDR2 SVGEGT. This chain's CDR3 is CASSNRGLGYGYTF. DNA for the CDR3: TGTGCCAGCAGTAACAGGGGGCTGGGCTATGGCTACACCTTC.

This clonotype was counted ten times or more. V usage is TRBV6-4 and J usage is TRBJ2-1; D is possibly TRBD1 (6 bases). Germline-derived CDR1 and CDR2 are MRHNA and SNTAGT. V lost 2 bases and J 5 bases, leaving 7 bases between the germline ends. This CDR3 is 13 amino acids long. The CDR3 is CASSDRDNNEQFF. CDR3 DNA: TGTGCCAGCAGTGACCGGGACAACAATGAGCAGTTCTTC.

This clonotype was picked up many times. J is TRBJ2-3 and V is TRBV20-1, with a weak D call TRBD2 (5 bases). V shed 6 bases and J shed 4 bases, with 17 bases lying between them. The CDR3 totals 14 residues. Germline V gene data show CDR1 as DFQATT and CDR2 as SNEGSKA (reference sequence). As DNA, the CDR3 is TGCAGTGCAACTAGAGGCGTGAACCCAGATACGCAGTATTTT. Its protein product is CSATRGVNPDTQYF.

This clonotype was detected ten times or more. The rearrangement uses TRBV5-1 and TRBJ2-7; D not certain. The CDR3 runs 13 residues. V shed 2 bases and J shed 5 bases, with 11 bases lying between them. Germline V gene lookup returns CDR1 SGHRS and CDR2 YFSETQ. The CDR3 DNA is TGCGCCAGCAGCTTCCAGCCGGGCAACGAGCAGTACTTC. It is translated as CASSFQPGNEQYF. Full variable domain (remainder filled in from reference TRBV5-1 and TRBJ2-7): KAGVTQTPRYLIKTRGQQVTLSCSPISGHRSVSWYQQTPGQGLQFLFEYFSETQRNKGNFPGRFSGRQFSNSRSEMNVSTLELGDSALYLCASSFQPGNEQYFGPGTRLTVT.

This clonotype was recorded at least ten times. The CDR3 DNA reads as TGTGCCAGCAGCGACCAGAGACGGCAGCCCCAGCATTTT. Its protein product is CASSDQRRQPQHF. The chain employs TRBV7-8 and TRBJ1-5, with D unresolved. Per germline, CDR1 SGHVS and CDR2 FQNEAQ. The CDR3 has 13 residues. V lost 5 bases and J lost 7, with 12 bases in between.

This clonotype was seen ten or more times. V gene TRBV3-1 combines with J gene TRBJ1-5, with D unresolved. CDR3 size: 13 residues. Germline assignment: CDR1 LGHDT and CDR2 YNNKEL (reference sequence). V dropped 0 bases and J dropped 4 bases, with 4 bases sitting between them. The chain's CDR3 is CASSQDVNQPQHF. In DNA, the CDR3 is TGTGCCAGCAGCCAAGACGTAAATCAGCCCCAGCATTTT.

This clonotype was counted at least ten times. The gene calls are TRBV12-3 or TRBV12-4 and TRBJ2-2; D perhaps matches TRBD2 (5 bases). This CDR3 spans 15 amino acids. Trimming took off 4 bases at V and 2 bases at J, with 11 bases between the two ends. The CDR3 DNA follows: TGTGCCAGCAGTTCCGAGCGGATAAACACCGGGGAGCTGTTTTTT. It yields the protein CASSSERINTGELFF.

This clonotype was picked up many times. This chain links TRBV12-3 or TRBV12-4 with TRBJ1-4; TRBD1 aligns across 7 bases. Losses at the gene ends were 4 bases for V and 5 bases for J; bases not matched to a gene: 1. The CDR3 sequence is 13 residues long. The CDR3 DNA follows: TGTGCCAGCAGTTGGGACAGAAATGAAAAACTGTTTTTT. Translating it yields CASSWDRNEKLFF.

This clonotype was observed a few times. The chain uses TRBV6-2 or TRBV6-3 and TRBJ2-1; 11 bases match TRBD2. CDR1 and CDR2 from the germline V gene are MNHEY and SVGEGT. The CDR3 loop spans 16 amino acids. With V trimmed by 6 bases and J by 7 bases, 11 bases remained unmatched. The CDR3 is CASSQRLAGSGNEQFF. CDR3 DNA: TGTGCCAGCAGCCAAAGACTAGCGGGAAGCGGGAATGAGCAGTTCTTC.

This clonotype showed up many times. The chain carries TRBV20-1 and TRBJ2-1; 11 bases match TRBD2. CDR1 and CDR2 (germline): DFQATT, SNEGSKA (reference sequence). The length of the CDR3 is 16 residues. J lost 7 bases, V lost 0 bases, and 8 bases had no gene match. CDR3 in DNA: TGCAGTGCTAGAGATGTAGGACTAGCGGGTGGTAATGAGCAGTTCTTC. Translation: CSARDVGLAGGNEQFF.

At least ten counts were recorded for this clonotype. The V call is TRBV7-8, the J call TRBJ2-5; D not resolved. V shed 5 bases and J shed 4 bases, with 11 bases lying between them. The CDR3 is 13 residues long. Germline loops: CDR1 SGHVS, CDR2 FQNEAQ. The CDR3 here is CASSRALGETQYF. The DNA for the CDR3 is TGTGCCAGCAGCCGGGCCCTGGGAGAGACCCAGTACTTC.

This clonotype was observed many times. The CDR3 nucleotides read TGTGCCAGCAGTATCGACTCCTACAATGAGCAGTTCTTC. It yields the protein CASSIDSYNEQFF. The chain carries TRBV6-2 or TRBV6-3 and TRBJ2-1, with D uncertain. Trimming left V 5 bases short and J 0 bases short, with 5 bases between. Germline V gene lookup returns CDR1 MNHEY and CDR2 SVGEGT. The CDR3 length is 13 residues.

The chain combines TRBV2 with TRBJ1-6; D is unresolved. The germline V gene encodes CDR1 SNHLY and CDR2 FYNNEI. This CDR3 is 15 amino acids long. Trimming pared 5 bases from V and 0 bases from J, leaving 8 bases between. CDR3 sequence reads: CASSPQSSYNSPLHF. The CDR3 DNA sequence: TGTGCCAGCAGTCCCCAAAGCTCCTATAATTCACCCCTCCACTTT.

There are many counts of this clonotype. The DNA of the CDR3 is TGTGCCAGCAGTGAAGCGGTAACAGGGTGGGAGACCCAGTACTTC. Amino acid sequence: CASSEAVTGWETQYF. This chain connects TRBV2 to TRBJ2-5; perhaps TRBD1 as D (6 bases). Germline V lookup: CDR1 SNHLY, CDR2 FYNNEI. The CDR3 covers 15 residues. V shed 0 bases and J shed 5 bases, with 13 bases lying between them.